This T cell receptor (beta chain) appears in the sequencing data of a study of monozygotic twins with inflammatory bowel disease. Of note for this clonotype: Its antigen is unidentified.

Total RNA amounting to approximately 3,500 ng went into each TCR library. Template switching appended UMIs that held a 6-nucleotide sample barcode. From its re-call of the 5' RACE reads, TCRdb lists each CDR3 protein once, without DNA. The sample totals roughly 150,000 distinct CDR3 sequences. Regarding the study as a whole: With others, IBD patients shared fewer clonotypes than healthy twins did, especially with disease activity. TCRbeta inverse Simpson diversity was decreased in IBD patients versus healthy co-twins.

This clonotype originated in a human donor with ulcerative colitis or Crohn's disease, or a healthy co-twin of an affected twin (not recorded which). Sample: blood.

The CDR3 loop is CASSLGQSEKLFF. This sequence joins TRBV5-6 and TRBJ1-4. Germline V lookup: CDR1 SGHDT, CDR2 YYEEEE. The CDR3 extends over 13 amino acids.